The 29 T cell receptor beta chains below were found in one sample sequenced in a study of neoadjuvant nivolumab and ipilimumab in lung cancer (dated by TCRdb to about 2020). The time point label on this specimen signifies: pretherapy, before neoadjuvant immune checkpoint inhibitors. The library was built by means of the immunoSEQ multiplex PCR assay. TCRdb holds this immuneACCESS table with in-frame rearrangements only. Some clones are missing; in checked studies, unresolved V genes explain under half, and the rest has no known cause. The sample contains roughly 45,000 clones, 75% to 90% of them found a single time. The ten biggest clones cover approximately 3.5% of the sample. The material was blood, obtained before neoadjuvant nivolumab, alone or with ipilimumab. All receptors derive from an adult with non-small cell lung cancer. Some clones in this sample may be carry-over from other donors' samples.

CDR3 sequence reads: CASSLVGTGPAYEQYF. DNA of the CDR3: TGCGCCAGCAGCTTGGTAGGGACAGGGCCAGCCTACGAGCAGTACTTC. This sequence joins TRBV5-1 and TRBJ2-7; 9 nucleotides line up with TRBD1. The V and J ends lost 0 bases and 2 bases, in that order; junction bases with no gene match: 6. Germline loops: CDR1 SGHRS, CDR2 YFSETQ. This CDR3 has 16 amino acids.

In nucleotides, the CDR3 is TGTGCCTGGAGCAGACAGGGAGGCGAGCAGTACTTC. This translates into CAWSRQGGEQYF. The V gene is TRBV30, the J gene TRBJ2-7; D perhaps matches TRBD1 (7 bases). V lost 3 bases, J lost 6 bases, and 12 bases lay in between. CDR3 length: 12 amino acids. The germline V gene encodes CDR1 GTSNPN and CDR2 SVGIG (reference sequence).

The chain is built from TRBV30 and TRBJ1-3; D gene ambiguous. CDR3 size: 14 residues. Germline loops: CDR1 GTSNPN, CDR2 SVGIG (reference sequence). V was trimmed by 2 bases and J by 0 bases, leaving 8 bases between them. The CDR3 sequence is CAWSLSASGNTIYF. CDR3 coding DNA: TGTGCCTGGAGTTTAAGTGCCTCTGGAAACACCATATATTTT.

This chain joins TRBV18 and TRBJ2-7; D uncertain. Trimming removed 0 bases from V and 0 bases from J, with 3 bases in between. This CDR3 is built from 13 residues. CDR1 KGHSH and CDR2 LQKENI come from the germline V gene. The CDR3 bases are TGTGCCAGCTCACCACCTAGCTCCTACGAGCAGTACTTC. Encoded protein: CASSPPSSYEQYF.

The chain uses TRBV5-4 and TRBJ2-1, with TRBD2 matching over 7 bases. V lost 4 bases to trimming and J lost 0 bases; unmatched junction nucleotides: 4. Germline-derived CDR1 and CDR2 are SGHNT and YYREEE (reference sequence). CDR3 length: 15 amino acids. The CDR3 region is CASSPPSGSYNEQFF. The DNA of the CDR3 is TGTGCCAGCAGCCCCCCTAGCGGCTCCTACAATGAGCAGTTCTTC.

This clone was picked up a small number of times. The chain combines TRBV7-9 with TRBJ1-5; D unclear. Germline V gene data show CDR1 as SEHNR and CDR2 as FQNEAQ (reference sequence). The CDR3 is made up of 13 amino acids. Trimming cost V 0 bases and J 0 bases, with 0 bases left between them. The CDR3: CASSLASNQPQHF. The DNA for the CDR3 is TGTGCCAGCAGCTTAGCTAGCAATCAGCCCCAGCATTTT.

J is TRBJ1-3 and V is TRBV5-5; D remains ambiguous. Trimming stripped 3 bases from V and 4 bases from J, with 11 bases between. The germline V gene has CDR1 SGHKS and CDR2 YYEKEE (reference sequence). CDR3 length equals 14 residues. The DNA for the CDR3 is TGTGCCAGCAGCTCCCGGTCTCAGGGAAACACCATATATTTT. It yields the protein CASSSRSQGNTIYF.

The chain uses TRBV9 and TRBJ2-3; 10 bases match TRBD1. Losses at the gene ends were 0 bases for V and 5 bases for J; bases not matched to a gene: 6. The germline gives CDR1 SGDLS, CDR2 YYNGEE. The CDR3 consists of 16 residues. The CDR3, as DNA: TGTGCCAGCAGCGTAGCTTTGGACAGGGGGGTAGATACGCAGTATTTT. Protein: CASSVALDRGVDTQYF. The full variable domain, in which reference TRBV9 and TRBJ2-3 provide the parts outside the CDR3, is DSGVTQTPKHLITATGQRVTLRCSPRSGDLSVYWYQQSLDQGLQFLIQYYNGEERAKGNILERFSAQQFPDLHSELNLSSLELGDSALYFCASSVALDRGVDTQYFGPGTRLTVL.

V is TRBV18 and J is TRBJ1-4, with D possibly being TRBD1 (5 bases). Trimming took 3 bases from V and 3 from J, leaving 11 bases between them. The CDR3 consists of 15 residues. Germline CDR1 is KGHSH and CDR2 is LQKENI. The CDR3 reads CASSPPGRPNEKLFF. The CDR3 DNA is TGTGCCAGCTCACCTCCGGGACGGCCTAATGAAAAACTGTTTTTT.

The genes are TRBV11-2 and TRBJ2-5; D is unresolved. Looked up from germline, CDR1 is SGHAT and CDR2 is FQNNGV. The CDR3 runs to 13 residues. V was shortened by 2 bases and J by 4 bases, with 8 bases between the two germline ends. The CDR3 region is CASSLNWLETQYF. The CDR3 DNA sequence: TGTGCCAGCAGCTTAAATTGGTTAGAGACCCAGTACTTC.

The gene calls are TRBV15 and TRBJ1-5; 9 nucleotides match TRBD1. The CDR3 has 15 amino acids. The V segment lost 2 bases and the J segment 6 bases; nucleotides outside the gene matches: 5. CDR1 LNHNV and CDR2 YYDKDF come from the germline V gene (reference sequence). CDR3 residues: CATSRKTGGAQPQHF. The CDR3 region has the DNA TGTGCCACCAGCAGAAAGACAGGGGGGGCTCAGCCCCAGCATTTT.

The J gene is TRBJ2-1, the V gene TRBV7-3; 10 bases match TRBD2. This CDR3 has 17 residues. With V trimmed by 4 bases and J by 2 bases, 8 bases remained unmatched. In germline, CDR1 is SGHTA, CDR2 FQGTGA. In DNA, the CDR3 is TGTGCCAGCAGCTCCACAGCGGGGGGGAGGACCTACAATGAGCAGTTCTTC. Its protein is CASSSTAGGRTYNEQFF.

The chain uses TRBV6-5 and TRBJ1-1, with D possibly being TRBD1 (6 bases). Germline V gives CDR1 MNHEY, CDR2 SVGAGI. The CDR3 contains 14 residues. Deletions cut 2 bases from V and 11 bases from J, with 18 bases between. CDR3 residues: CASSYGWGASLAFF. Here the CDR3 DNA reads TGTGCCAGCAGTTACGGTTGGGGGGCCAGCCTGGCTTTCTTT.

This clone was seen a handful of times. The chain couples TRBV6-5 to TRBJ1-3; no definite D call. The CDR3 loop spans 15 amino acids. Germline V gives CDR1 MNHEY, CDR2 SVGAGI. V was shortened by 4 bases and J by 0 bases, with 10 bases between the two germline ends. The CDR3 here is CASSSTVYSGNTIYF. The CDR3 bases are TGTGCCAGCAGTTCAACAGTTTACTCTGGAAACACCATATATTTT.

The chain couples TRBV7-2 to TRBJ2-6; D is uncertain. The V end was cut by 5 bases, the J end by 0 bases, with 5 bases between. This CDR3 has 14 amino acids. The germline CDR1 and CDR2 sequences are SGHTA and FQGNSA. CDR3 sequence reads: CASSGNSGANVLTF. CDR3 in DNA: TGTGCCAGCAGCGGGAACTCTGGGGCCAACGTCCTGACTTTC.

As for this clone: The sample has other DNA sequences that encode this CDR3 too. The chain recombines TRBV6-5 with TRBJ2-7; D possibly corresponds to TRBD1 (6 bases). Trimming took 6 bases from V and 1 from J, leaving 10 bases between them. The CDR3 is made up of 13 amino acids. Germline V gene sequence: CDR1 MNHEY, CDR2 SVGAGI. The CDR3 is CASRETGSYEQYF. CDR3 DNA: TGTGCCAGCAGGGAGACAGGATCCTACGAGCAGTACTTC.

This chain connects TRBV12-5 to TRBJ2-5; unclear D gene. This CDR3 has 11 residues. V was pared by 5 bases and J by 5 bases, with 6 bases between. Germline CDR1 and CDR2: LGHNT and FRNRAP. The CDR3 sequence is CASGALETQYF. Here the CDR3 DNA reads TGTGCTAGTGGTGCCTTGGAGACCCAGTACTTC. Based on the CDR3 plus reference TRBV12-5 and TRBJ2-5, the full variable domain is DARVTQTPRHKVTEMGQEVTMRCQPILGHNTVFWYRQTMMQGLELLAYFRNRAPLDDSGMPKDRFSAEMPDATLATLKIQPSEPRDSAVYFCASGALETQYFGPGTRLLVL.

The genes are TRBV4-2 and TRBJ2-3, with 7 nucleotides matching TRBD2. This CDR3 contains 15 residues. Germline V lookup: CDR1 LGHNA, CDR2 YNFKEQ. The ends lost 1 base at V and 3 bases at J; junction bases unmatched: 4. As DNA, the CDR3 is TGTGCCAGCAGCCAAGGCTCCGGGGGGACAGATACGCAGTATTTT. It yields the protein CASSQGSGGTDTQYF.

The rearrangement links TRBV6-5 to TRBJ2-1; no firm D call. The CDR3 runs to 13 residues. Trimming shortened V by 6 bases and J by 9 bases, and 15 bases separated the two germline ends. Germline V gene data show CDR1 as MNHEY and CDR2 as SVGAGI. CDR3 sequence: CASRNFVSLEQFF. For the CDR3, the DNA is TGTGCCAGCAGAAATTTCGTCTCTCTTGAGCAGTTCTTC.

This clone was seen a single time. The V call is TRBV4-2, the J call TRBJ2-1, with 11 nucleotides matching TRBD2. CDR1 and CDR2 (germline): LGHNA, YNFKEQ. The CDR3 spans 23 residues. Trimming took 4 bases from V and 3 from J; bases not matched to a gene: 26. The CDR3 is CASSLQAPLRSLAGGRSYNEQFF. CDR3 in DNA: TGTGCCAGCAGCCTCCAAGCCCCTCTCAGGTCCTTAGCGGGAGGGCGCAGCTACAATGAGCAGTTCTTC.

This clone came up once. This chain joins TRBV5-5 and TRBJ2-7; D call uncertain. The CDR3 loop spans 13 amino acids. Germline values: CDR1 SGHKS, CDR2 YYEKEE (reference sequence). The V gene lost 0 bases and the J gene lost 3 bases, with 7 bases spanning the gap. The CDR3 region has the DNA TGTGCCAGCAGCTTGGCCGGCAGCTACGAGCAGTACTTC. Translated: CASSLAGSYEQYF.

The CDR3 DNA reads TGTGCCATCAGTGACGGAGCGCCAGCGGGCACAGATACGCAGTATTTT. Its protein product is CAISDGAPAGTDTQYF. V is TRBV10-3 and J is TRBJ2-3, with TRBD2 as a possible D gene (5 bases). The V gene lost 3 bases and the J gene lost 1 base, with 14 bases spanning the gap. In germline, CDR1 is ENHRY, CDR2 SYGVKD. The CDR3 is 16 residues long.

The DNA of the CDR3 is TGTGCCAGCAGTGAGCCGGACAGGCCTGGGGCCAACGTCCTGACTTTC. Translated: CASSEPDRPGANVLTF. This chain joins TRBV25-1 and TRBJ2-6; 7 positions agree with TRBD1. The V segment lost 3 bases and the J segment 2 bases; nucleotides outside the gene matches: 4. Germline CDR1 and CDR2: MGHDK and SYGVNS. The CDR3 is 16 residues long.

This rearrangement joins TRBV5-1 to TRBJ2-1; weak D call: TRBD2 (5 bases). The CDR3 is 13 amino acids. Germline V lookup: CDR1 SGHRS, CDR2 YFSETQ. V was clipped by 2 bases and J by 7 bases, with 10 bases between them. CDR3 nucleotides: TGCGCCAGCAGCTTAGCAGCGGTTAATGAGCAGTTCTTC. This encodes CASSLAAVNEQFF.

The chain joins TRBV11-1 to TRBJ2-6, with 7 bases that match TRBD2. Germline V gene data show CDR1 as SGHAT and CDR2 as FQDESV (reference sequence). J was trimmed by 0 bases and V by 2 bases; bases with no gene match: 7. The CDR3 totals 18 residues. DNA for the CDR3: TGTGCCAGCAGCTTAAATCCCTTAGCGGGCTCTGGGGCCAACGTCCTGACTTTC. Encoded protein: CASSLNPLAGSGANVLTF.

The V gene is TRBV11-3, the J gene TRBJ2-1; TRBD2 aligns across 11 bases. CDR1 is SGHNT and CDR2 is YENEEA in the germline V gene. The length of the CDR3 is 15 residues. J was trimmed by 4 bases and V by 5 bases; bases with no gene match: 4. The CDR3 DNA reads TGTGCCAGCAGCGAAACTAGCGGGAGTTACAATGAGCAGTTCTTC. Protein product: CASSETSGSYNEQFF.

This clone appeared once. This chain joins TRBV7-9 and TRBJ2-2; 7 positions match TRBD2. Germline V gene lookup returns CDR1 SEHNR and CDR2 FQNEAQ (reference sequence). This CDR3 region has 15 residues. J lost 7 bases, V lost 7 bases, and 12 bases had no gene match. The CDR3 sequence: CASIEVAGVYGELFF. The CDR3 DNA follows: TGTGCCAGCATTGAGGTGGCGGGAGTGTACGGGGAGCTGTTTTTT.

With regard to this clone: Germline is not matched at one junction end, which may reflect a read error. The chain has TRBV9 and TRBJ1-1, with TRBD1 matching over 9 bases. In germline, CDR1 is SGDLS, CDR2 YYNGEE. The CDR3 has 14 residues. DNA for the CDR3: TGTGCCACCAGCAGACAGGGGGTGGGGACTGAAGCTTTCTTT. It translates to CATSRQGVGTEAFF.

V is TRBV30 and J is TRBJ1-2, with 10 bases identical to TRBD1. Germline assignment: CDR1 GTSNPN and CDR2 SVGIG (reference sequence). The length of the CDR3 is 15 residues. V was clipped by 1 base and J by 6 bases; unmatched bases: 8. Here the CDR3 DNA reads TGTGCCTGGAGTGAGGGACAGGGGAAGGGCCATGGCTACACCTTC. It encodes CAWSEGQGKGHGYTF.